The 27 T cell receptor beta chains below all came from one sample that was sequenced in a study of shared clonotypes between healthy human individuals. The method was immunoSEQ multiplex PCR; TCRdb's version includes in-frame clones alone and lacks a portion of them. The sample contains fewer than 3 million clones, just under 95% of which appear only once. The source material was naive CD4+ T cells from PBMCs. Subset denoted: CD45RA+ positively selected. The receptors derive from a man younger than 30 in good health. Some clones in this sample may be carry-over from other donors' samples.

The chain joins TRBV28 to TRBJ1-2; 7 positions match TRBD1. Germline CDR1 is MDHEN and CDR2 is SYDVKM. The V gene end was trimmed by 6 bases and the J gene end by 4 bases; junction bases not matched to a gene: 8. This CDR3 is built from 14 residues. CDR3 sequence reads: CASRETTGLYGYTF. CDR3 coding DNA: TGTGCCAGCAGAGAAACGACAGGGCTCTATGGCTACACCTTC.

The CDR3 spells CASSLGPTGTQYF. Written as DNA, the CDR3 is TGCGCCAGCAGCTTGGGGCCTACCGGGACCCAGTACTTC. This chain connects TRBV5-1 to TRBJ2-5; D remains unclear. The CDR3 is 13 residues long. V lost 0 bases and J lost 7, with 10 bases in between. Per the germline V gene, CDR1 is SGHRS and CDR2 is YFSETQ.

The rearrangement joins TRBV18 to TRBJ2-7; 8 bases align to TRBD1. The CDR3 has 15 residues. From germline, CDR1 is KGHSH and CDR2 LQKENI. Trimming took 6 bases from V and 3 from J; bases not matched to a gene: 10. CDR3 in amino acids: CASSVTGQEYYEQYF. Written as DNA, the CDR3 is TGTGCCAGCTCGGTTACGGGACAGGAGTACTACGAGCAGTACTTC.

This CDR3 reads CASTRGSPSVNEQFF. The CDR3 nucleotides read TGTGCCAGCACTAGAGGGAGCCCATCAGTCAATGAGCAGTTCTTC. The chain combines TRBV6-1 with TRBJ2-1, with D perhaps TRBD2 (5 bases). This CDR3 spans 15 amino acids. Germline loops: CDR1 MNHNS, CDR2 SASEGT. V was pared by 7 bases and J by 6 bases, with 19 bases between.

V and J are TRBV9 and TRBJ2-3, with TRBD1 matching 10 bases. V lost 4 bases to trimming and J lost 5 bases; unmatched junction nucleotides: 10. This CDR3 is built from 16 residues. From germline, CDR1 is SGDLS and CDR2 YYNGEE. The CDR3 is CASSTRTGGNQDTQYF. The CDR3 DNA is TGTGCCAGCAGCACCCGGACAGGGGGGAATCAAGATACGCAGTATTTT.

This sequence joins TRBV28 and TRBJ2-7; either TRBD1 or TRBD2 may supply D (6 bases each). The CDR3 is 17 amino acids. CDR1 and CDR2 (germline): MDHEN, SYDVKM. Trimming cost V 5 bases and J 0 bases, with 20 bases left between them. CDR3 protein: CASSIQPGAGHSYEQYF. The CDR3 region has the DNA TGTGCCAGCAGTATACAGCCCGGGGCGGGACACTCCTACGAGCAGTACTTC.

A word on this clone: Other nucleotide sequences in the sample specify the same CDR3. The rearrangement joins TRBV27 to TRBJ1-3; D gene ambiguous. The CDR3 totals 13 residues. Germline assignment: CDR1 MNHEY and CDR2 SMNVEV (reference sequence). V shed 4 bases and J shed 4 bases, with 8 bases lying between them. For the CDR3, the DNA is TGTGCCAGCAGTTGGGGTGCAGGAAACACCATATATTTT. Translation gives CASSWGAGNTIYF.

This clone was seen only once. The V call is TRBV7-2, the J call TRBJ1-2; D not resolved. V was clipped by 0 bases and J by 8 bases, with 16 bases between them. CDR3 length: 15 amino acids. From germline, CDR1 is SGHTA and CDR2 FQGNSA. The CDR3 nucleotides read TGTGCCAGCAGCTTAGCTTCAGGCCGATCGGGAGGCTACACCTTC. Protein sequence: CASSLASGRSGGYTF.

The CDR3 protein is CASSPGGGLTLVTEAFF. In DNA form, the CDR3 reads TGTGCCAGCAGTCCTGGAGGAGGGTTAACTTTGGTCACTGAAGCTTTCTTT. The chain combines TRBV5-4 with TRBJ1-1, with no clear D. The germline V and J ends were trimmed by 5 bases and 4 bases, with 24 bases remaining between them. Per germline, CDR1 SGHNT and CDR2 YYREEE (reference sequence). The CDR3 has 17 residues.

The rearrangement joins TRBV7-9 to TRBJ1-2; D ambiguous. V lost 4 bases, J lost 8 bases, and 14 bases lay in between. The CDR3 consists of 13 residues. CDR1 and CDR2 from the germline V gene are SEHNR and FQNEAQ (reference sequence). The CDR3 bases are TGTGCCAGCAGCTCTACACAGTCCGGGGGCTACACCTTC. Translated: CASSSTQSGGYTF. Complete variable domain (other parts from reference TRBV7-9 and TRBJ1-2): DTGVSQNPRHKITKRGQNVTFRCDPISEHNRLYWYRQTLGQGPEFLTYFQNEAQLEKSRLLSDRFSAERPKGSFSTLEIQRTEQGDSAMYLCASSSTQSGGYTFGSGTRLTVV.

This chain joins TRBV2 and TRBJ1-1; unclear D gene. The CDR3 totals 13 residues. The germline V gene has CDR1 SNHLY and CDR2 FYNNEI. Trimming cost V 7 bases and J 7 bases, with 16 bases left between them. CDR3 nucleotides: TGTGCCAGCATTTACACTGAGGAAGATGAAGCTTTCTTT. It codes for CASIYTEEDEAFF.

This chain connects TRBV25-1 to TRBJ1-3; D ambiguous. This CDR3 spans 13 amino acids. Germline V gives CDR1 MGHDK, CDR2 SYGVNS. Trimming pared 4 bases from V and 4 bases from J, leaving 8 bases between. CDR3 in amino acids: CASSGGPGNTIYF. In nucleotides, the CDR3 is TGTGCCAGCAGTGGAGGCCCAGGAAACACCATATATTTT.

Points on this clone: The identical CDR3 is also encoded by other nucleotide sequences in the sample. The chain couples TRBV9 to TRBJ2-1, with 9 bases matching TRBD2. Germline V lookup: CDR1 SGDLS, CDR2 YYNGEE. V shed 0 bases, J shed 4 bases, and the junction held 5 bases outside the gene matches. The CDR3 loop spans 16 amino acids. The CDR3 DNA sequence: TGTGCCAGCAGCGTAGGTGGTAGCGGGGGATACAATGAGCAGTTCTTC. Residues: CASSVGGSGGYNEQFF.

The chain is built from TRBV28 and TRBJ1-1, with 7 positions matching TRBD1. CDR3 length: 14 residues. Germline CDR1 reads MDHEN; CDR2 reads SYDVKM. With V trimmed by 6 bases and J by 8 bases, 12 bases remained unmatched. DNA of the CDR3: TGTGCCAGCAGCCTTGACAGGGTCCGAGAAGAAGCTTTCTTT. Its translation: CASSLDRVREEAFF.

The CDR3 sequence: CASSVIGGTDTQYF. For the CDR3, the DNA is TGTGCCAGCAGCGTAATTGGCGGCACAGATACGCAGTATTTT. The rearrangement joins TRBV9 to TRBJ2-3; D unresolved. The CDR3 is 14 amino acids. V was trimmed by 1 base and J by 1 base, leaving 7 bases between them. The V gene's germline CDR1 is SGDLS and CDR2 YYNGEE. Combining the CDR3 with reference TRBV9 and TRBJ2-3 gives the whole variable domain DSGVTQTPKHLITATGQRVTLRCSPRSGDLSVYWYQQSLDQGLQFLIQYYNGEERAKGNILERFSAQQFPDLHSELNLSSLELGDSALYFCASSVIGGTDTQYFGPGTRLTVL.

This clone was seen a single time. J is TRBJ2-5 and V is TRBV7-8, with TRBD2 identical over 7 bases. J lost 2 bases, V lost 5 bases, and 20 bases had no gene match. The CDR3 has 19 amino acids. Germline V gene sequence: CDR1 SGHVS, CDR2 FQNEAQ. CDR3 sequence reads: CASSPVKRIGGRVQETQYF. CDR3 coding DNA: TGTGCCAGCAGCCCCGTAAAGCGTATCGGGGGGAGGGTTCAAGAGACCCAGTACTTC.

The V call is TRBV6-1, the J call TRBJ2-3; possible D gene TRBD1, 6 bases. CDR3 length: 12 amino acids. The germline CDR1 and CDR2 sequences are MNHNS and SASEGT. The V end was cut by 8 bases, the J end by 2 bases, with 8 bases between. CDR3 loop: CASRDNTDTQYF. As DNA, the CDR3 is TGTGCCAGCCGGGACAACACAGATACGCAGTATTTT.

The chain combines TRBV30 with TRBJ2-7; a possible D gene is TRBD2 (6 bases). The V end was cut by 0 bases, the J end by 2 bases, with 14 bases between. Germline CDR1 reads GTSNPN; CDR2 reads SVGIG (reference sequence). The CDR3 extends over 15 amino acids. This chain's CDR3 is CAWSVRGTSAYEQYF. The CDR3 DNA reads as TGTGCCTGGAGTGTCCGGGGGACCAGCGCCTACGAGCAGTACTTC. The full variable domain, with the rest looked up from reference TRBV30 and TRBJ2-7, is SQTIHQWPATLVQPVGSPLSLECTVEGTSNPNLYWYRQAAGRGLQLLFYSVGIGQISSEVPQNLSASRPQDRQFILSSKKLLLSDSGFYLCAWSVRGTSAYEQYFGPGTRLTVT.

The DNA for the CDR3 is TGTGCCAGCAGCTTAGCTTGGGGGCAGGATGGCTACACCTTC. Its protein is CASSLAWGQDGYTF. The chain couples TRBV7-9 to TRBJ1-2; the D gene is possibly TRBD1 (6 bases). V was cut by 0 bases and J by 6 bases, with 11 bases left in between. There are 14 residues in the CDR3. Germline CDR1 SEHNR, CDR2 FQNEAQ (reference sequence).

V is TRBV7-2 and J is TRBJ2-1; D ambiguous. Per the germline V gene, CDR1 is SGHTA and CDR2 is FQGNSA. V was trimmed by 1 base and J by 2 bases, leaving 6 bases between them. CDR3 length: 14 amino acids. CDR3: CASSLVVPYNEQFF. For the CDR3, the DNA is TGTGCCAGCAGCTTAGTAGTACCCTACAATGAGCAGTTCTTC.

In regard to this clone: The germline gene is not matched at one end of the junction; a read error may be the cause. This chain links TRBV6-5 with TRBJ1-5; the D gene is possibly TRBD1 (5 bases). The germline CDR1 and CDR2 sequences are MNHEY and SVGAGI. This CDR3 contains 16 residues. Here the CDR3 reads CASSYSTGGSHQPQHF. Written as DNA, the CDR3 is TGTGCCAGCAGTTACTCGACGGGGGGTAGCCATCAGCCCCAGCATTTT.

As regards this clone: At the DNA level, this CDR3 is encoded by other sequences in the same sample as well. CDR3 sequence reads: CASSSTGLNTEAFF. In DNA, the CDR3 is TGTGCCAGCAGTTCAACAGGGTTGAACACTGAAGCTTTCTTT. The J gene is TRBJ1-1, the V gene TRBV28, with a possible D match to TRBD1 (6 bases). The germline V gene has CDR1 MDHEN and CDR2 SYDVKM. The CDR3 covers 14 residues. Trimming removed 4 bases from V and 0 bases from J, with 9 bases in between.

The rearrangement joins TRBV19 to TRBJ2-7; TRBD2 matches at 9 bases. This CDR3 is 16 amino acids long. CDR1 and CDR2 (germline): LNHDA, SQIVND (reference sequence). Trimming took 3 bases from V and 4 from J; bases not matched to a gene: 10. CDR3 amino acids: CASSISPREGHYEQYF. CDR3 bases: TGTGCCAGTAGTATTAGCCCGCGGGAGGGCCATTACGAGCAGTACTTC.

This sequence joins TRBV5-1 and TRBJ2-7; D is unresolved. This CDR3 has 15 amino acids. Germline values: CDR1 SGHRS, CDR2 YFSETQ. Trimming pared 0 bases from V and 0 bases from J, leaving 10 bases between. DNA for the CDR3: TGCGCCAGCAGCTTGGGCGACCAGCGCTCCTACGAGCAGTACTTC. Amino acid sequence: CASSLGDQRSYEQYF.

V gene TRBV29-1 combines with J gene TRBJ1-4; D is unclear. Germline lookup yields CDR1 SQVTM and CDR2 ANQGSEA. The CDR3 has 13 residues. With 8 bases removed from V and 0 bases from J, the gap between germline ends came to 10 bases. As DNA, the CDR3 is TGCAGCACGCTGGGATCAACTAATGAAAAACTGTTTTTT. Its protein product is CSTLGSTNEKLFF.

The CDR3: CASSLQLTGELFF. The CDR3 DNA sequence: TGCGCCAGCAGCCTACAGTTAACCGGGGAGCTGTTTTTT. The chain joins TRBV4-1 to TRBJ2-2, with D unclear. Trimming shortened V by 4 bases and J by 5 bases, and 8 bases separated the two germline ends. Germline V gene data show CDR1 as MGHRA and CDR2 as YSYEKL. This CDR3 spans 13 amino acids.

This chain's CDR3 is CASSYRPAGEQYF. In DNA form, the CDR3 reads TGTGCCAGCAGTTACCGACCCGCGGGGGAGCAGTACTTC. The chain joins TRBV6-5 to TRBJ2-7, with D possibly being TRBD2 (6 bases). CDR3 length: 13 residues. Germline assignment: CDR1 MNHEY and CDR2 SVGAGI. V lost 2 bases to trimming and J lost 7 bases, with 12 bases between them.